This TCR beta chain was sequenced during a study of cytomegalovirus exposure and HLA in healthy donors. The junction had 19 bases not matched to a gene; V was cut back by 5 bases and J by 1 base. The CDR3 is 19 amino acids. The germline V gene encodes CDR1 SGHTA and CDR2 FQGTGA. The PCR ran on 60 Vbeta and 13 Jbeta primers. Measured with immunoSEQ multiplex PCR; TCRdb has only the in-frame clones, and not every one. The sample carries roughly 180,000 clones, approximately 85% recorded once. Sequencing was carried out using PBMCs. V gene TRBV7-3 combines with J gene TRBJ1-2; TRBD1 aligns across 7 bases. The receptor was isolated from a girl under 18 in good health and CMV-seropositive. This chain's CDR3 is CASSRRHQGDSTLNYGYTF. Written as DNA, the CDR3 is TGTGCCAGCAGCCGGCGCCATCAGGGGGACAGCACACTTAACTATGGCTACACCTTC.